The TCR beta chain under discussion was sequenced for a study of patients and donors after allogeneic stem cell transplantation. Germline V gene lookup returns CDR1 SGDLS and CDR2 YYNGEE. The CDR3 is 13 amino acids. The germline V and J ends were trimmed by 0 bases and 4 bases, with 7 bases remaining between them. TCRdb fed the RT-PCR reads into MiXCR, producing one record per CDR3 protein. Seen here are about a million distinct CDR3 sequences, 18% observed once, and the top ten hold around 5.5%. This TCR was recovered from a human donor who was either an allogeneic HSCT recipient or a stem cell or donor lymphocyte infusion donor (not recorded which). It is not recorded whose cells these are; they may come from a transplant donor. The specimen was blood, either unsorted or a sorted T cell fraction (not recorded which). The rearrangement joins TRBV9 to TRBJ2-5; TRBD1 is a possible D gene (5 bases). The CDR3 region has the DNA TGTGCCAGCAGCGTAGCCAGGGCAGAGACCCAGTACTTC. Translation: CASSVARAETQYF.